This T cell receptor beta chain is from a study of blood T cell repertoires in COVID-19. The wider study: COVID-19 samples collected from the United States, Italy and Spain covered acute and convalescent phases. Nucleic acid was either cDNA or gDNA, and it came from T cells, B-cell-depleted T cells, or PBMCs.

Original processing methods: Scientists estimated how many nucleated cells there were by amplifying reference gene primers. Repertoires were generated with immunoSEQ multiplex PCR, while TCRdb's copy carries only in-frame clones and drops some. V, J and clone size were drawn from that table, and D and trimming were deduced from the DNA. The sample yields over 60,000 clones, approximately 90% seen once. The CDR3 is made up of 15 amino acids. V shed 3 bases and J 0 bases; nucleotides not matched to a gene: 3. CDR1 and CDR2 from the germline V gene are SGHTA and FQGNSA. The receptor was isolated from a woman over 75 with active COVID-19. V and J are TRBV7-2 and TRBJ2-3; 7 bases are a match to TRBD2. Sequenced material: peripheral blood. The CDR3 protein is CASSFTSVSTDTQYF. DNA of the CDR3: TGTGCCAGCAGCTTTACTAGCGTTAGCACAGATACGCAGTATTTT.